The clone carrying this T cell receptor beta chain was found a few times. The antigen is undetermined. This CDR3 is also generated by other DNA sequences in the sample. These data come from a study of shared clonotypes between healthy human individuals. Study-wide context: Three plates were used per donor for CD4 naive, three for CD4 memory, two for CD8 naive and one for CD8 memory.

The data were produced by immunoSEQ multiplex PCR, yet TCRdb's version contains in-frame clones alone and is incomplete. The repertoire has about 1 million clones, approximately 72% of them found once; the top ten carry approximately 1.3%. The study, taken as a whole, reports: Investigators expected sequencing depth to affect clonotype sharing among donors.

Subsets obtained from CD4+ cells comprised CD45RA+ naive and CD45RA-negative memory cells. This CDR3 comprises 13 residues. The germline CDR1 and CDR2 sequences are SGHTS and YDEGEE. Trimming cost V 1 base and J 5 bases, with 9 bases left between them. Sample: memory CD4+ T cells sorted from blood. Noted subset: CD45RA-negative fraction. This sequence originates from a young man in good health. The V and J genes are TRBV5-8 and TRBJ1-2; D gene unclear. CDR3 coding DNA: TGTGCCAGCAGCTTGTCTGGGGTATATGGCTACACCTTC. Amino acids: CASSLSGVYGYTF.